The 6 T cell receptor beta chains in this list originate from one sample, sequenced in a study of cytomegalovirus exposure and HLA in healthy donors. Clones were sequenced by immunoSEQ multiplex PCR, and TCRdb holds only the in-frame ones, with some missing. The sample consists of 60,000 to 65,000 clones, 85% to 95% of them appearing once. Sequences were obtained from PBMCs. These receptor sequences come from a young woman in good health and CMV-seropositive.

The rearrangement links TRBV5-1 to TRBJ2-7, with TRBD2 matching over 12 bases. The trim removed 4 bases at V and 1 base at J, leaving 3 bases unmatched. The CDR3 runs to 15 residues. The germline CDR1 and CDR2 sequences are SGHRS and YFSETQ. The CDR3 nucleotides read TGCGCCAGCAGCCAGACTAGCGGGAGTTCCTACGAGCAGTACTTC. It translates to CASSQTSGSSYEQYF.

The CDR3 region has the DNA TGTGCCAGCAGCTTGGACAGGGGGCTTGACACCATATATTTT. Encoded protein: CASSLDRGLDTIYF. V and J are TRBV11-2 and TRBJ1-3, with TRBD1 matching over 11 bases. Germline-derived CDR1 and CDR2 are SGHAT and FQNNGV. V gave up 3 bases and J gave up 8 bases; unmatched junction bases: 3. The CDR3 length is 14 residues.

The chain carries TRBV2 and TRBJ2-5; D is perhaps TRBD2 (6 bases). CDR1 is SNHLY and CDR2 is FYNNEI in the germline V gene. The CDR3 runs to 14 residues. Trimming cost V 4 bases and J 7 bases, with 16 bases left between them. The CDR3, as DNA: TGTGCCAGCAGTGCGGGGCGGGGTGACGGGACCCAGTACTTC. This gives the protein CASSAGRGDGTQYF.

This chain connects TRBV7-3 to TRBJ2-7, with 9 bases matching TRBD1. The CDR3 is 14 residues long. CDR1 and CDR2 (germline): SGHTA, FQGTGA. After removal of 4 bases from V and 6 bases from J, the junction contained 7 bases not matched to a gene. The CDR3, as DNA: TGTGCCAGCAGCTCATCGGGACAGGGCGCCGAGCAGTACTTC. Translating gives CASSSSGQGAEQYF.

The J gene is TRBJ2-7, the V gene TRBV5-1; 7 nucleotides align to TRBD2. This CDR3 is 15 amino acids long. After removal of 0 bases from V and 3 bases from J, the junction contained 6 bases not matched to a gene. CDR1 SGHRS and CDR2 YFSETQ come from the germline V gene. CDR3 DNA sequence: TGCGCCAGCAGCTTGGGGCAGGGAGGGAGCTACGAGCAGTACTTC. This encodes CASSLGQGGSYEQYF.

V gene TRBV15 combines with J gene TRBJ2-1; D is ambiguous. In germline, CDR1 is LNHNV, CDR2 YYDKDF (reference sequence). The germline V and J ends were trimmed by 0 bases and 1 base, with 10 bases remaining between them. CDR3 length: 16 amino acids. The CDR3 spells CATSRDPPPSYNEQFF. The CDR3 DNA sequence: TGTGCCACCAGCAGAGATCCCCCCCCGTCCTACAATGAGCAGTTCTTC.